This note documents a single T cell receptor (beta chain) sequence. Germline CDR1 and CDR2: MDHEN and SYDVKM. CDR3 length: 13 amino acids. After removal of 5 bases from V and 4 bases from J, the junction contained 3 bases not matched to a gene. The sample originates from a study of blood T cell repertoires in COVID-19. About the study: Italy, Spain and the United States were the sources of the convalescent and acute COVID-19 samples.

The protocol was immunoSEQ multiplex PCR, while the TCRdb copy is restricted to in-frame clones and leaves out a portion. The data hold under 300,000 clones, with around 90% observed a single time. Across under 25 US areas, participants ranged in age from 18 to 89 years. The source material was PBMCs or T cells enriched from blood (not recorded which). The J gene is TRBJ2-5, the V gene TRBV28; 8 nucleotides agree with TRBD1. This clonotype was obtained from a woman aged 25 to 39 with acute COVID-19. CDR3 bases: TGTGCCAGCAGTCAAACAGGGGGAGAGACCCAGTACTTC. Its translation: CASSQTGGETQYF.